This TCR beta chain was sequenced for a study of blood T cells in healthy people across ages. Points on this clonotype: The junction differs from germline at one of its ends, possibly a read error.

The second PCR ran roughly 6 to 11 cycles with a sample-barcoded 5' primer and J-beta primers. TCRdb re-analysed the 5' RACE reads in MiXCR, keeping a single row per CDR3 protein. The sample contains about 760,000 distinct CDR3 sequences, around 25% of which appear only once. CDR1 and CDR2 (germline): SGHTA, FQGNSA. This CDR3 comprises 13 residues. The data were also submitted as part of a second study, on T cells of mothers and their children.

The sequenced sample consisted of blood. The origin of this receptor is a boy between 10 and 17 years old in good health. The chain combines TRBV7-2 with TRBJ1-4, with a weak D call TRBD1 (6 bases). CDR3 residues: CASSLAGGEELLF. The CDR3 DNA sequence: TGTGCCAGCAGCTTAGCAGGGGGGGAGGAACTGCTTTTT.